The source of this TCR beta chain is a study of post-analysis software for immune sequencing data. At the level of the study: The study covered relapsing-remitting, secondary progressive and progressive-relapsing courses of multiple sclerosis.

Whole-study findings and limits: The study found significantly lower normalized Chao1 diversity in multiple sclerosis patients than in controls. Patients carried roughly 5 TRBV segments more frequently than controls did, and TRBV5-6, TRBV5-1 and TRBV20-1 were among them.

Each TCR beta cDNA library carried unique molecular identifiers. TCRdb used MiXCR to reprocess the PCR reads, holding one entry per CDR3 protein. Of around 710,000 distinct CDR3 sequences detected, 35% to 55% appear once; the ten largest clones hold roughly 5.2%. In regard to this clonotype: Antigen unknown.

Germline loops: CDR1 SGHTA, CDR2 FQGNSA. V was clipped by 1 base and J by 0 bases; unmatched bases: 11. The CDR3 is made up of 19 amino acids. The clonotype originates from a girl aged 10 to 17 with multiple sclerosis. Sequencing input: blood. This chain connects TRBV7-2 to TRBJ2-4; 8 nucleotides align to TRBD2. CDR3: CASSLGPRGGSLAKNIQYF. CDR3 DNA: TGTGCCAGCAGCTTAGGCCCGCGCGGGGGGTCGCTAGCCAAAAACATTCAGTACTTC.